These 11 T cell receptor beta chains share one sample of origin, sequenced in a study of blood T cell repertoires in COVID-19. The assay was immunoSEQ multiplex PCR, and TCRdb's table has in-frame clones only and misses some. The sample lists around 120,000 clones, about 79% occurring once. The sequenced sample was peripheral blood. These receptors originate from a man in his 70s with acute or convalescent COVID-19.

This clone was seen once. This chain links TRBV18 with TRBJ1-1; D is undetermined. Trimming shortened V by 6 bases and J by 3 bases, and 11 bases separated the two germline ends. The CDR3 sequence is 13 residues long. Germline V lookup: CDR1 KGHSH, CDR2 LQKENI. CDR3 coding DNA: TGTGCCAGCTCGCCTGGGAGGGACACTGAAGCTTTCTTT. It is translated as CASSPGRDTEAFF.

J is TRBJ1-3 and V is TRBV3-1 (or the pseudogene TRBV3-2); D remains ambiguous. Looked up from germline, CDR1 is LGHDT and CDR2 is YNNKEL (reference sequence). The ends were cut back, 1 base at V and 4 bases at J, with 11 bases in the middle. The CDR3 is 15 amino acids. CDR3 nucleotide sequence: TGTGCCAGCAGCCAAGTTCCGGGGTTAGGAAACACCATATATTTT. Its translation is CASSQVPGLGNTIYF.

V gene TRBV11-2 combines with J gene TRBJ2-5, with 10 nucleotides matching TRBD1. There are 17 residues in the CDR3. With V trimmed by 4 bases and J by 4 bases, 12 bases remained unmatched. Germline assignment: CDR1 SGHAT and CDR2 FQNNGV. The CDR3 is CASSWTTGTGERETQYF. As DNA, the CDR3 is TGTGCCAGCAGCTGGACAACCGGGACAGGGGAAAGAGAGACCCAGTACTTC.

The chain uses TRBV5-5 and TRBJ2-7; 9 positions agree with TRBD1. The V gene end was trimmed by 0 bases and the J gene end by 5 bases; junction bases not matched to a gene: 9. The CDR3 sequence is 16 residues long. Germline values: CDR1 SGHKS, CDR2 YYEKEE (reference sequence). The CDR3 sequence: CASSLVGTGYSNEQYF. Written as DNA, the CDR3 is TGTGCCAGCAGCTTGGTTGGGACAGGGTACTCTAACGAGCAGTACTTC.

This chain connects TRBV6-1 to TRBJ2-2; D is perhaps TRBD2 (5 bases). Looked up from germline, CDR1 is MNHNS and CDR2 is SASEGT. The CDR3 has 16 residues. V lost 4 bases and J lost 4, with 16 bases in between. The CDR3 is CASSVVEGLGTGELFF. In nucleotides, the CDR3 is TGTGCCAGCAGTGTGGTAGAGGGCCTGGGCACCGGGGAGCTGTTTTTT.

The chain links TRBV7-2 to TRBJ2-7, with a possible D match to TRBD2 (6 bases). CDR1 and CDR2 (germline): SGHTA, FQGNSA. The CDR3 spans 14 residues. The germline V and J ends were trimmed by 5 bases and 6 bases, with 17 bases remaining between them. The CDR3 loop reads CASSLSNRGGEQYF. CDR3 bases: TGTGCCAGCAGCCTTTCTAACCGGGGAGGCGAGCAGTACTTC.

The gene calls are TRBV6-6 and TRBJ1-2; D is perhaps TRBD1 (5 bases). The CDR3 has 14 residues. Trimming took 6 bases from V and 5 from J, leaving 16 bases between them. Germline lookup yields CDR1 MNHNY and CDR2 SVGAGI (reference sequence). The CDR3 loop reads CASSPRDSIYGYTF. As DNA, the CDR3 is TGTGCCAGCAGCCCCCGAGACAGTATTTATGGCTACACCTTC.

J is TRBJ2-7 and V is TRBV5-1; TRBD1 aligns across 8 bases. Per the germline V gene, CDR1 is SGHRS and CDR2 is YFSETQ. The V segment lost 0 bases and the J segment 6 bases; nucleotides outside the gene matches: 5. The CDR3 spans 14 residues. CDR3 sequence: CASSLARTGSEQYF. The CDR3 DNA is TGCGCCAGCAGCTTGGCGCGGACAGGGAGCGAGCAGTACTTC.

This chain links TRBV7-2 with TRBJ2-2, with TRBD1 as a possible D gene (6 bases). There are 12 residues in the CDR3. Trimming pared 5 bases from V and 7 bases from J, leaving 8 bases between. Germline assignment: CDR1 SGHTA and CDR2 FQGNSA. CDR3 region: CASSQGIGELFF. The DNA for the CDR3 is TGTGCCAGCAGCCAGGGGATCGGGGAGCTGTTTTTT.

J is TRBJ1-5 and V is TRBV4-3; 8 positions agree with TRBD1. With V trimmed by 0 bases and J by 1 base, 5 bases remained unmatched. The CDR3 has 17 amino acids. The germline CDR1 and CDR2 sequences are LGHNA and YSLEER. CDR3 coding DNA: TGCGCCAGCAGCCAAGATGCAGGGGGCGGGAGCAATCAGCCCCAGCATTTT. Protein: CASSQDAGGGSNQPQHF.

The rearrangement joins TRBV2 to TRBJ1-3, with 7 positions matching TRBD1. Trimming took 3 bases from V and 4 from J; bases not matched to a gene: 6. This CDR3 is built from 15 residues. In germline, CDR1 is SNHLY, CDR2 FYNNEI. In DNA form, the CDR3 reads TGTGCCAGCAGTGAGGCAGGGGGAATAGGAAACACCATATATTTT. It encodes CASSEAGGIGNTIYF. Based on the CDR3 plus reference TRBV2 and TRBJ1-3, the full variable domain is EPEVTQTPSHQVTQMGQEVILRCVPISNHLYFYWYRQILGQKVEFLVSFYNNEISEKSEIFDDQFSVERPDGSNFTLKIRSTKLEDSAMYFCASSEAGGIGNTIYFGEGSWLTVV.